This entry lists 4 T cell receptor beta chains sequenced from one sample in a study of control samples from healthy donors and cancer patients. Sequenced by immunoSEQ multiplex PCR; TCRdb stores in-frame clones only, minus some. The profile shows 390,000 or so clones, roughly 90% of them singletons. Sequencing was done on a sample of PBMCs. These receptors came from a man in his forties with head and neck cancer.

About this clone itself: Other DNA sequences in the sample encode the same CDR3. This chain connects TRBV5-8 to TRBJ1-1; no clear D. The CDR3 loop spans 12 amino acids. The V end was cut by 0 bases, the J end by 4 bases, with 4 bases between. Germline V gene lookup returns CDR1 SGHTS and CDR2 YDEGEE. CDR3 residues: CASSLVATEAFF. The CDR3 region has the DNA TGTGCCAGCAGCTTGGTCGCCACTGAAGCTTTCTTT.

The rearrangement uses TRBV19 and TRBJ2-3; no firm D call. Germline V gives CDR1 LNHDA, CDR2 SQIVND (reference sequence). V was shortened by 9 bases and J by 9 bases, with 19 bases between the two germline ends. The CDR3 loop spans 13 amino acids. Here the CDR3 reads CASSQRTVATQYF. The CDR3 DNA reads as TGTGCCAGCTCACAGCGAACGGTTGCCACGCAGTATTTT.

V is TRBV5-1 and J is TRBJ1-5, with no clear D. V was clipped by 0 bases and J by 7 bases, with 8 bases between them. Germline values: CDR1 SGHRS, CDR2 YFSETQ. This CDR3 is 13 amino acids long. This CDR3 reads CASSLDGAQPQHF. The DNA of the CDR3 is TGCGCCAGCAGCTTGGACGGTGCCCAGCCCCAGCATTTT.

V is TRBV5-1 and J is TRBJ2-7; 13 positions match TRBD2. This CDR3 region has 15 residues. CDR1 SGHRS and CDR2 YFSETQ come from the germline V gene. V shed 3 bases, J shed 4 bases, and the junction held 4 bases outside the gene matches. The chain's CDR3 is CASSWGLAGRYEQYF. In DNA, the CDR3 is TGCGCCAGCAGCTGGGGACTAGCGGGAAGATACGAGCAGTACTTC.